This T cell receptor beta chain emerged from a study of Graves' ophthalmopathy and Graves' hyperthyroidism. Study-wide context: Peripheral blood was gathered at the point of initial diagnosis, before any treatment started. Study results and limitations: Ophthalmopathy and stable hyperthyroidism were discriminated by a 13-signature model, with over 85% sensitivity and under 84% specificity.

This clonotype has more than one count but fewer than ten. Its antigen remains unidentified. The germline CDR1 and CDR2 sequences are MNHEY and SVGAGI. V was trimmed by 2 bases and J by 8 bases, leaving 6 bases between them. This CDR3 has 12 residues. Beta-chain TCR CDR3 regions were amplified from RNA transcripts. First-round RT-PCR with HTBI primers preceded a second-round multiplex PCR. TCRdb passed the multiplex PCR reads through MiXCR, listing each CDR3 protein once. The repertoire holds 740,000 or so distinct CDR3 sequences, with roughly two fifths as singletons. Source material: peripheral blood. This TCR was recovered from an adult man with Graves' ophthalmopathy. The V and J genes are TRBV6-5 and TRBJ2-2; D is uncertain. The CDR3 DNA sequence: TGTGCCAGCAGTTACACGGCTGGGGAGCTGTTTTTT. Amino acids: CASSYTAGELFF.